This T cell receptor beta chain was sequenced for a study of blood T cell repertoires in COVID-19 (dated by TCRdb to the early 2020s). The study in broad terms: Samples from collaborators originated in the United States, Italy and Spain and spanned both the acute and convalescent phases of COVID-19. The prospective study material was composed of cDNA or gDNA derived from T cells, B-cell-depleted T cells, or PBMCs. The dataset comprised deeply sampled blood TCRbeta repertoires from subjects exposed to, actively infected with, or recovered from COVID-19. The repertoires were released in a freely available public database meant as a resource for research on the immune response to SARS-CoV-2. The samples were drawn from two sources: the first 160 participants of the ongoing ImmuneRACE study, and about 1,300 subjects contributed by 6 global collaborators. Nearly every sample came with metadata listing a de-identified subject ID, COVID-19 status, age in years and sex. HLA class I and class II types, where available, came from metadata supplied by the sample provider rather than from assay-based typing. Paper-wide results and their limitations: How much clinical and demographic metadata was included differed by source and by participant, and the metadata was provided uncurated.

At the junction V is shortened by 0 bases and J by 8 bases, with 14 bases in between. The germline V gene encodes CDR1 SGDLS and CDR2 YYNGEE. Including cysteine and phenylalanine, the CDR3 has 14 amino acids. Kept here is only the CDR3 DNA, which spans 42 bases and is read in frame from base 1. TCRbeta CDR3 regions were amplified from genomic DNA using the immunoSEQ Assay, a bias-controlled multiplex PCR. The paper's processing steps were these. Nucleated cell counts per sample were estimated from amplification of reference gene primers within the assay. Sequence reads were collapsed and filtered to measure the absolute abundance of every unique TCRbeta CDR3 rearrangement. For each sample, productive Simpson clonality was calculated as the square root of Simpson's diversity index over productive rearrangements. Held by TCRdb, this immuneACCESS table contains in-frame sequences only and omits some clones. Under half of the omission traces to an unresolved V gene where checked; the cause of the rest is unknown. V, J and clone size reflect that table, while D and trimming were determined from the DNA. In this sample the table shows 200,000 to 300,000 clones, about nine tenths of which occur a single time. Clones ranked in the top ten supply about 0.8% of the sample.

This clone came up a few times. Its antigen remains undetermined. It has no much larger one-base neighbor in the sample; base qualities were not kept. In Seattle, one collaborating source enrolled patients while the infection was active and tracked those patients longitudinally over the course of disease. The collaborating institutions used their own protocols to collect whole blood in K2EDTA tubes. For TCRbeta analysis, collaborators shipped samples as frozen whole blood, isolated PBMCs, or DNA extracted from either of those sample types. The chain uses TRBV9 and TRBJ1-2, with TRBD1 tentatively as D gene (5 bases match). The specimen sequenced was peripheral blood. The sequence was obtained from a man aged 25-45 years with COVID-19, enrolled during active disease. This receptor carries the CDR3 CASSVALGAGGYTF. The nucleotide sequence reads TGTGCCAGCAGCGTAGCTTTAGGGGCCGGGGGCTACACCTTC.